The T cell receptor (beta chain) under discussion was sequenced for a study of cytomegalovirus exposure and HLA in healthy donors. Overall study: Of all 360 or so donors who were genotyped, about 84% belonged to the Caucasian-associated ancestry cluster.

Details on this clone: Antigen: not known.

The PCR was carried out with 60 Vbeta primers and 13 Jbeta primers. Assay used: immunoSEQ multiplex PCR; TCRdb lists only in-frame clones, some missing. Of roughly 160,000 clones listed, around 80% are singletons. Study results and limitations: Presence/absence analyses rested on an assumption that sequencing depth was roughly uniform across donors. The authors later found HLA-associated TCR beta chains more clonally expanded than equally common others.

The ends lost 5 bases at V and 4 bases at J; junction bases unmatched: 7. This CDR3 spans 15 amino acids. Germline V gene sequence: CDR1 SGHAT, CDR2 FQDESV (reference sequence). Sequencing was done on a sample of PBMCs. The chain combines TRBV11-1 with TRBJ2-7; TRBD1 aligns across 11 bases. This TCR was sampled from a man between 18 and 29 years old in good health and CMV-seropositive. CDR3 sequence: CASSPRDRGLYEQYF. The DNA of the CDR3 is TGTGCCAGCAGCCCCCGGGACAGGGGGTTATACGAGCAGTACTTC.